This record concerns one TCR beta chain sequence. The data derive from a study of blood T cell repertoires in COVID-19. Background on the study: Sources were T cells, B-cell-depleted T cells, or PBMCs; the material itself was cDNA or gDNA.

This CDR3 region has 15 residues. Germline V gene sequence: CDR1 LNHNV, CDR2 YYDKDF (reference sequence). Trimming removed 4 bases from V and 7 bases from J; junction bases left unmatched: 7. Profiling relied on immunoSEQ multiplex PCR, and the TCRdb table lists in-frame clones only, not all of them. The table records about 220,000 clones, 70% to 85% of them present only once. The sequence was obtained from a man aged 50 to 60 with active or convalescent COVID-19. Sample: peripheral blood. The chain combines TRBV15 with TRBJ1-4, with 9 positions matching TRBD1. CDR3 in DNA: TGTGCCACCAGCACACCACGACAGGGGGTTGAAAAACTGTTTTTT. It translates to CATSTPRQGVEKLFF.